Listed here are 20 T cell receptor beta chains from one sample, sequenced in a study of blood T cells in healthy people across ages. A second PCR, run for about 7 to 11 cycles, used a sample-barcoded 5' primer plus a J-beta primer mix. TCRdb reprocessed the 5' RACE reads with MiXCR, giving one entry per CDR3 protein. The sample carries 650,000 to 900,000 distinct CDR3 sequences, under 80% recorded once. The material sequenced was blood. These receptors came from a man younger than 40 in good health.

The chain employs TRBV29-1 and TRBJ2-5; 7 bases are shared with TRBD2. Germline V gives CDR1 SQVTM, CDR2 ANQGSEA. V was clipped by 2 bases and J by 4 bases; unmatched bases: 7. The CDR3 runs 14 residues. The CDR3 reads CSVESGAGIETQYF. For the CDR3, the DNA is TGCAGCGTTGAATCCGGAGCGGGGATAGAGACCCAGTACTTC.

This clonotype was found once. The V call is TRBV4-1, the J call TRBJ2-7; the match to TRBD1 covers 8 bases. The CDR3 is made up of 15 amino acids. V dropped 3 bases and J dropped 3; count of bases not matched to a gene: 7. Germline loops: CDR1 MGHRA, CDR2 YSYEKL. CDR3 sequence reads: CASSHVRTGFYEQYF. CDR3 nucleotide sequence: TGCGCCAGCAGCCACGTCCGGACAGGGTTCTACGAGCAGTACTTC.

The chain is built from TRBV4-3 and TRBJ2-1; 7 nucleotides agree with TRBD1. In germline, CDR1 is LGHNA, CDR2 YSLEER. Germline trimming cut 0 bases from V and 6 bases from J; bases unmatched to any gene: 11. The CDR3 is 17 amino acids. The CDR3 bases are TGCGCCAGCAGCCAAGACCCCAGGGGGAGTTCCATCAATGAGCAGTTCTTC. Its protein is CASSQDPRGSSINEQFF.

The rearrangement uses TRBV7-2 and TRBJ2-3; D is possibly TRBD1 or TRBD2 (5 bases each). This CDR3 has 17 residues. V lost 5 bases and J 6 bases, leaving 24 bases between the germline ends. The germline V gene has CDR1 SGHTA and CDR2 FQGNSA. The CDR3 loop reads CASSTPLEGRPEDTQYF. As DNA, the CDR3 is TGTGCCAGCAGCACACCCCTAGAGGGACGACCTGAGGATACGCAGTATTTT.

There are a few counts of this clonotype. CDR3 sequence reads: CASSTTGDNEQFF. The CDR3 DNA reads as TGTGCCAGCAGCACGACAGGGGATAATGAGCAGTTCTTC. The rearrangement uses TRBV7-9 and TRBJ2-1, with 8 positions matching TRBD1. CDR1 is SEHNR, CDR2 FQNEAQ, per germline (reference sequence). This CDR3 spans 13 amino acids. The junction had 4 bases not matched to a gene; V was cut back by 5 bases and J by 7 bases. The full variable domain, rest sourced from reference TRBV7-9 and TRBJ2-1, is DTGVSQNPRHKITKRGQNVTFRCDPISEHNRLYWYRQTLGQGPEFLTYFQNEAQLEKSRLLSDRFSAERPKGSFSTLEIQRTEQGDSAMYLCASSTTGDNEQFFGPGTRLTVL.

The rearrangement links TRBV10-3 to TRBJ2-2; D ambiguous. V lost 2 bases and J lost 3, with 4 bases in between. In germline, CDR1 is ENHRY, CDR2 SYGVKD. CDR3 size: 13 residues. The CDR3 region is CAISEPDTGELFF. CDR3 DNA: TGTGCCATCAGTGAGCCCGACACCGGGGAGCTGTTTTTT.

This clonotype was counted only a few times. The chain couples TRBV7-2 to TRBJ2-1, with 9 bases fitting TRBD1. CDR1 SGHTA and CDR2 FQGNSA come from the germline V gene. The CDR3 spans 15 residues. V was pared by 2 bases and J by 4 bases, with 3 bases of the junction left unmatched. CDR3 sequence: CASSLQGTGYNEQFF. The DNA for the CDR3 is TGTGCCAGCAGCTTACAAGGGACAGGGTACAATGAGCAGTTCTTC.

V gene TRBV5-1 combines with J gene TRBJ2-5; D gene ambiguous. Judging by the DNA end, TRBJ2-7 fits better; the J call may be wrong. CDR3 size: 13 residues. Germline CDR1 SGHRS, CDR2 YFSETQ. The CDR3 sequence is CASSLSHGYEQYF. CDR3 bases: TGCGCCAGCAGTTTGTCCCACGGGTACGAGCAGTACTTC.

V is TRBV5-1 and J is TRBJ2-2; TRBD1 agrees at 11 bases. The junction had 3 bases not matched to a gene; V was cut back by 6 bases and J by 5 bases. The CDR3 consists of 14 residues. Germline V gene data show CDR1 as SGHRS and CDR2 as YFSETQ. The DNA of the CDR3 is TGCGCCAGCATCGGGACAGGGGGGACCGGGGAGCTGTTTTTT. The encoded protein is CASIGTGGTGELFF.

In its sample, this clonotype was seen a few times. This chain connects TRBV12-3 or TRBV12-4 to TRBJ2-7; D is unresolved. The CDR3 contains 15 residues. Trimming removed 3 bases at V and 4 bases at J, with 16 bases between. The CDR3 is CASSFQVISRYEQYF. In DNA form, the CDR3 reads TGTGCCAGCAGTTTCCAGGTCATATCCCGTTACGAGCAGTACTTC.

The rearrangement joins TRBV6-6 to TRBJ1-2; 7 bases line up with TRBD1. This CDR3 is built from 15 residues. V lost 5 bases to trimming and J lost 8 bases; unmatched junction nucleotides: 14. Per germline, CDR1 MNHNY and CDR2 SVGAGI (reference sequence). The CDR3 is CASSPTDRVISGYTF. CDR3 DNA: TGTGCCAGCAGTCCCACCGACAGGGTCATTTCGGGCTACACCTTC.

The rearrangement joins TRBV7-8 to TRBJ1-5; tentative D call: TRBD1 (5 bases). From germline, CDR1 is SGHVS and CDR2 FQNEAQ. The CDR3 is 16 amino acids. With 4 bases removed from V and 1 base from J, the gap between germline ends came to 14 bases. CDR3 DNA: TGTGCCAGCAGCTCGGGGACCCTCGGGAGCAATCAGCCCCAGCATTTT. It codes for CASSSGTLGSNQPQHF.

The chain carries TRBV19 and TRBJ2-7; no definite D call. Germline V gene lookup returns CDR1 LNHDA and CDR2 SQIVND (reference sequence). Trimming shortened V by 3 bases and J by 1 base, and 10 bases separated the two germline ends. This CDR3 is 14 amino acids long. CDR3 bases: TGTGCCAGTAGTATCTCGGACGGGTCCTACGAGCAGTACTTC. Amino acid sequence: CASSISDGSYEQYF.

This clonotype was seen a handful of times. The rearrangement joins TRBV5-6 to TRBJ2-5; TRBD1 agrees at 7 bases. V lost 4 bases and J lost 5; bases outside the gene matches: 14. This CDR3 contains 16 residues. Germline V gene sequence: CDR1 SGHDT, CDR2 YYEEEE. The CDR3 loop reads CASSGMTGSVRETQYF. In nucleotides, the CDR3 is TGTGCCAGCAGCGGTATGACAGGGTCAGTTAGGGAGACCCAGTACTTC. The entire variable domain, with the rest obtained from reference TRBV5-6 and TRBJ2-5, is as follows: DAGVTQSPTHLIKTRGQQVTLRCSPKSGHDTVSWYQQALGQGPQFIFQYYEEEERQRGNFPDRFSGHQFPNYSSELNVNALLLGDSALYLCASSGMTGSVRETQYFGPGTRLLVL.

The chain is built from TRBV29-1 and TRBJ2-3; no clear D. The CDR3 length is 12 residues. Germline CDR1 reads SQVTM; CDR2 reads ANQGSEA. V lost 8 bases, J lost 0 bases, and 9 bases lay in between. CDR3 nucleotide sequence: TGCAGCTTCTTTCCTAGCACAGATACGCAGTATTTT. The encoded protein is CSFFPSTDTQYF.

This clonotype was observed once. The genes are TRBV6-6 and TRBJ2-1, with 11 bases matching TRBD1. Germline V gene data show CDR1 as MNHNY and CDR2 as SVGAGI (reference sequence). The CDR3 is made up of 15 amino acids. J lost 6 bases, V lost 4 bases, and 5 bases had no gene match. This chain's CDR3 is CASSLSGTGGNEQFF. In DNA form, the CDR3 reads TGTGCCAGCAGTTTATCCGGGACAGGGGGCAATGAGCAGTTCTTC.

The chain has TRBV29-1 and TRBJ1-2, with D possibly TRBD1 on 5 matching bases. Germline values: CDR1 SQVTM, CDR2 ANQGSEA. The CDR3 runs to 13 residues. V lost 8 bases and J lost 3, with 16 bases in between. The chain's CDR3 is CSSLGGGDYGYTF. The CDR3 DNA sequence: TGCAGCTCCCTCGGCGGGGGTGACTATGGCTACACCTTC.

The chain combines TRBV12-3 or TRBV12-4 with TRBJ2-7, with TRBD1 identical over 7 bases. The CDR3 runs to 13 residues. The V gene end was trimmed by 1 base and the J gene end by 5 bases; junction bases not matched to a gene: 2. The CDR3 bases are TGTGCCAGCAGTTTAGGACAGGGCCACGAGCAGTACTTC. Amino acids: CASSLGQGHEQYF.

This clonotype was counted between two and nine times. This chain links TRBV7-3 with TRBJ2-3, with 8 positions matching TRBD2. Germline loops: CDR1 SGHTA, CDR2 FQGTGA. The ends lost 0 bases at V and 3 bases at J; junction bases unmatched: 5. This CDR3 is built from 16 residues. In DNA form, the CDR3 reads TGTGCCAGCAGCTTAACAAGCGGGGGTAAAACAGATACGCAGTATTTT. Translating it yields CASSLTSGGKTDTQYF.

This clonotype was detected only a few times. This sequence joins TRBV18 and TRBJ1-5, with 10 bases identical to TRBD1. The V gene's germline CDR1 is KGHSH and CDR2 LQKENI. The J segment lost 3 bases and the V segment lost 3 bases, leaving 2 bases of the junction unmatched. This CDR3 region has 15 residues. CDR3 in DNA: TGTGCCAGCTCACCCGGGACAGGGGACAATCAGCCCCAGCATTTT. It codes for CASSPGTGDNQPQHF.